These 20 T cell receptor beta chains came from one sample sequenced in a study of T cells in Graves' hyperthyroidism and ophthalmopathy. TCR beta CDR3 regions were amplified from RNA transcripts. First-round RT-PCR with HTBI primers amplified the TCR CDR3 region. TCRdb recomputed calls from the multiplex PCR reads with MiXCR, one row per CDR3 protein. The repertoire holds hundreds of thousands of distinct CDR3 sequences, with around 15% as singletons. The source material was blood. Source of these receptors: a young woman with Graves' hyperthyroidism.

There are a few counts of this clonotype. This chain connects TRBV28 to TRBJ1-2; weak D call: TRBD1 (5 bases). CDR1 and CDR2 (germline): MDHEN, SYDVKM. This CDR3 is 13 amino acids long. Trimming cost V 7 bases and J 9 bases, with 18 bases left between them. In DNA form, the CDR3 reads TGTGCCAGCACCCTCAGGCGGGGCACCAGCTACACCTTC. It translates to CASTLRRGTSYTF.

The genes are TRBV19 and TRBJ2-1, with TRBD1 as a possible D gene (6 bases). This CDR3 is 12 amino acids long. V was clipped by 3 bases and J by 6 bases, with 6 bases between them. CDR1 and CDR2 (germline): LNHDA, SQIVND (reference sequence). CDR3 bases: TGTGCCAGTAGTATCAGGGGCAATGAGCAGTTCTTC. Amino acids: CASSIRGNEQFF.

This clonotype was observed at least ten times. V gene TRBV28 combines with J gene TRBJ2-1; TRBD1 agrees at 7 bases. Germline V gene data show CDR1 as MDHEN and CDR2 as SYDVKM. The V gene end was trimmed by 4 bases and the J gene end by 8 bases; junction bases not matched to a gene: 14. CDR3 length: 16 residues. The CDR3 DNA sequence: TGTGCCAGCAGTTCTACAGGGGCCCAAGCGCCTGATGAGCAGTTCTTC. Translating it yields CASSSTGAQAPDEQFF.

This clonotype was found many times. The chain has TRBV20-1 and TRBJ2-5; 7 bases fit TRBD2. CDR3 length: 14 residues. In germline, CDR1 is DFQATT, CDR2 SNEGSKA (reference sequence). With V trimmed by 6 bases and J by 5 bases, 12 bases remained unmatched. CDR3 region: CSAHRENGGETQYF. The CDR3, as DNA: TGCAGTGCGCATAGGGAAAACGGGGGGGAGACCCAGTACTTC.

V is TRBV27 and J is TRBJ1-3, with D maybe TRBD1 (5 bases). There are 15 residues in the CDR3. CDR1 and CDR2 from the germline V gene are MNHEY and SMNVEV (reference sequence). V shed 2 bases and J shed 2 bases, with 10 bases lying between them. CDR3 loop: CASSLGTGPGNTIYF. CDR3 in DNA: TGTGCCAGCAGTTTAGGGACTGGGCCTGGAAACACCATATATTTT.

This clonotype has a handful of counts. The chain couples TRBV19 to TRBJ2-5, with 11 bases fitting TRBD2. Germline CDR1 LNHDA, CDR2 SQIVND (reference sequence). Losses at the gene ends were 5 bases for V and 2 bases for J; bases not matched to a gene: 7. The CDR3 sequence is 16 residues long. The CDR3 DNA follows: TGTGCCAGTAGTCCGGGTACTAGCGGGAGACAAGAGACCCAGTACTTC. Residues: CASSPGTSGRQETQYF.

This clonotype was seen more than once but under ten times. This may arise from a read error, as a much more abundant clone is one base away. The V gene is TRBV6-1, the J gene TRBJ1-1; 7 positions match TRBD1. The CDR3 is made up of 13 amino acids. V lost 5 bases to trimming and J lost 1 base; unmatched junction nucleotides: 1. CDR1 MNHNS and CDR2 SASEGT come from the germline V gene. The CDR3 bases are TGTGCCAGCAGTAACAGGGGGAACACTGAAGCTTTCTTT. Translation: CASSNRGNTEAFF.

This clonotype was seen at least ten times. The CDR3 reads CASSPRVLQPSEQYF. DNA for the CDR3: TGCGCCAGCAGCCCCAGAGTCCTCCAGCCTTCCGAGCAGTACTTC. The rearrangement links TRBV4-1 to TRBJ2-7; no clear D. Germline CDR1 is MGHRA and CDR2 is YSYEKL. The CDR3 runs to 15 residues. The V gene lost 4 bases and the J gene lost 6 bases, with 19 bases spanning the gap.

This clonotype appeared a few times. This may be a read error: a much more frequent sequence differs by one nucleotide. The chain is built from TRBV5-1 and TRBJ2-1, with 11 bases matching TRBD2. The CDR3 is made up of 16 amino acids. Germline lookup yields CDR1 SGHRS and CDR2 YFSETQ. The CDR3 protein is CAGSHLSGRAWDEQFF. For the CDR3, the DNA is TGCGCCGGCAGTCACCTTAGCGGGAGGGCCTGGGATGAGCAGTTCTTC. The full variable domain, rest sourced from reference TRBV5-1 and TRBJ2-1, is KAGVTQTPRYLIKTRGQQVTLSCSPISGHRSVSWYQQTPGQGLQFLFEYFSETQRNKGNFPGRFSGRQFSNSRSEMNVSTLELGDSALYLCAGSHLSGRAWDEQFFGPGTRLTVL.

The CDR3 spells CASSNRYWEVAGGNEQFF. CDR3 DNA sequence: TGTGCCAGCAGCAACAGGTATTGGGAGGTGGCAGGGGGCAATGAGCAGTTCTTC. This chain uses TRBV28 with TRBJ2-1, with D possibly being TRBD1 (7 bases). V was clipped by 6 bases and J by 6 bases, with 27 bases between them. This CDR3 region has 18 residues. CDR1 is MDHEN, CDR2 SYDVKM, per germline.

This clonotype was picked up a small number of times. The chain carries TRBV19 and TRBJ2-7; the D gene could be TRBD1 or TRBD2 (5 bases each). Germline loops: CDR1 LNHDA, CDR2 SQIVND (reference sequence). V lost 5 bases, J lost 2 bases, and 16 bases lay in between. This CDR3 has 15 amino acids. The chain's CDR3 is CASSSRRDGAYEQYF. As DNA, the CDR3 is TGTGCCAGTAGTTCCCGCCGGGACGGAGCCTACGAGCAGTACTTC.

This clonotype was recorded a few times. V gene TRBV19 combines with J gene TRBJ2-1; 8 nucleotides agree with TRBD2. In germline, CDR1 is LNHDA, CDR2 SQIVND (reference sequence). V shed 0 bases, J shed 0 bases, and the junction held 4 bases outside the gene matches. This CDR3 has 17 amino acids. The CDR3 is CASSIDGLAPSYNEQFF. In DNA, the CDR3 is TGTGCCAGTAGTATAGATGGACTAGCCCCCTCCTACAATGAGCAGTTCTTC.

J is TRBJ2-1 and V is TRBV19, with 10 nucleotides matching TRBD1. CDR3 length: 15 residues. Germline V gene sequence: CDR1 LNHDA, CDR2 SQIVND (reference sequence). V was pared by 3 bases and J by 4 bases, with 3 bases of the junction left unmatched. CDR3 amino acids: CASSMGQGLYNEQFF. CDR3 coding DNA: TGTGCCAGTAGTATGGGACAGGGGCTTTACAATGAGCAGTTCTTC.

With respect to this clonotype: This clone may be a read error of a much larger clone one base away. V and J are TRBV12-3 or TRBV12-4 and TRBJ1-2, with no clear D. CDR3 size: 15 residues. V lost 6 bases and J lost 4, with 18 bases in between. The CDR3 loop is CASSPGLPAPYGYTF. CDR3 in DNA: TGTGCCAGCAGCCCCGGGCTCCCTGCGCCCTATGGCTACACCTTC.

This clonotype was observed a few times. V and J are TRBV20-1 and TRBJ2-2; no firm D call. The CDR3 consists of 15 residues. The V end was cut by 0 bases, the J end by 6 bases, with 14 bases between. Per the germline V gene, CDR1 is DFQATT and CDR2 is SNEGSKA (reference sequence). DNA for the CDR3: TGCAGTGCTAGAGATCTGACTTCTGGAGCCGGGGAGCTGTTTTTT. This codes for CSARDLTSGAGELFF.

This clonotype has more than one count but fewer than ten. The gene calls are TRBV20-1 and TRBJ2-5, with 7 bases fitting TRBD2. The germline gives CDR1 DFQATT, CDR2 SNEGSKA (reference sequence). Trimming removed 2 bases from V and 7 bases from J; junction bases left unmatched: 10. The CDR3 length is 14 residues. The CDR3, as DNA: TGCAGTGCTAGATCCCTCGGGGGGTCGGGGACCCAGTACTTC. Translation gives CSARSLGGSGTQYF.

This clonotype was seen many times. This sequence joins TRBV7-9 and TRBJ1-5, with D possibly TRBD1 on 5 matching bases. This CDR3 region has 13 residues. Germline CDR1 is SEHNR and CDR2 is FQNEAQ (reference sequence). Trimming cost V 3 bases and J 6 bases, with 9 bases left between them. The CDR3: CASSLTEIQPQHF. The DNA for the CDR3 is TGTGCCAGCAGCTTGACAGAAATTCAGCCCCAGCATTTT. The entire variable domain, with the rest obtained from reference TRBV7-9 and TRBJ1-5, is as follows: DTGVSQNPRHKITKRGQNVTFRCDPISEHNRLYWYRQTLGQGPEFLTYFQNEAQLEKSRLLSDRFSAERPKGSFSTLEIQRTEQGDSAMYLCASSLTEIQPQHFGDGTRLSIL.

This clonotype was recorded at least ten times. The V and J genes are TRBV7-2 and TRBJ2-1; 9 bases are shared with TRBD2. This CDR3 is built from 15 residues. Germline CDR1 reads SGHTA; CDR2 reads FQGNSA. V was clipped by 6 bases and J by 6 bases; unmatched bases: 9. CDR3 in DNA: TGTGCCAGCAGTATAAGTTGGCGGGAGGGCAATGAGCAGTTCTTC. It translates to CASSISWREGNEQFF.

V gene TRBV6-5 combines with J gene TRBJ2-7; maybe TRBD1 (6 bases). Germline V gene sequence: CDR1 MNHEY, CDR2 SVGAGI. CDR3 length: 15 residues. V was cut by 6 bases and J by 0 bases, with 15 bases left in between. Here the CDR3 reads CASRPDRTYSYEQYF. The CDR3 DNA reads TGTGCCAGCAGACCCGACAGGACCTACTCCTACGAGCAGTACTTC.

A remark on this clonotype: This clone may be a read error of a much larger clone one base away. J is TRBJ2-7 and V is TRBV28; D is unclear. Germline V CDR1 and CDR2: MDHEN, SYDVKM. V gave up 5 bases and J gave up 4 bases, with 15 bases separating them. The CDR3 is made up of 14 amino acids. The CDR3 DNA reads as TGTGCCAGCAGTCTCATTGATGCGTTATACGAGCAGTACTTC. Its protein product is CASSLIDALYEQYF. Full variable domain (remainder filled in from reference TRBV28 and TRBJ2-7): DVKVTQSSRYLVKRTGEKVFLECVQDMDHENMFWYRQDPGLGLRLIYFSYDVKMKEKGDIPEGYSVSREKKERFSLILESASTNQTSMYLCASSLIDALYEQYFGPGTRLTVT.